Described below is a single T cell receptor beta chain sequence and its context. Its antigen specificity is not known. Qualities for individual bases were not recorded, and no much larger clone is one base off. The library was designed around alpha chains, so this beta chain is a stray read whose abundance carries little weight. Libraries were prepared through 5' RACE. Data came from a NextSeq 500. In the TCR library protocol, a unique molecular identifier was attached to each TCR cDNA molecule so that PCR and sequencing errors could be corrected. In the source study's methods: Decombinator tools were used for TCR identification, UMI-based error correction and CDR3 extraction. Expanded TCRs were defined as those above a frequency of 2 per 1,000, corresponding to the top 1% of the tumor frequency distribution. Expanded tumor TCRs statistically deemed absent (corrected P<0.05) from at least one tumor region were classed as regional, and all other expanded tumor TCRs were classed as ubiquitous. Renyi diversity was calculated using the R vegan package after each repertoire was subsampled 100 times to 5,000 TCRs. CDR3 similarity networks were built from amino acid triplet string-kernel similarity, connecting CDR3s with pairwise similarity above 0.82. TCRdb trimmed the raw reads at Q25, called clones with MiXCR and kept productive beta chains. All rows with the same CDR3 protein become a single entry with the most common DNA and genes. V and J calls and clone size were set by TCRdb, not the authors. The sample table lists roughly 9,800 distinct CDR3 sequences, less than 65% of them with a count of one. About 28% of the sample is taken by the ten largest.

The sample is drawn from a study of spatial heterogeneity in lung cancer (dated by TCRdb to between 2018 and 2021). About the full investigation: Beta-chain transcripts were consistently detected in greater numbers than alpha-chain transcripts, which likely reflected higher beta-chain transcript abundance. In the raw uncorrected reads, each unique combination of TCR and UMI appeared on average more than ten times. At surgery, both alpha and beta chains were TCR-sequenced in 220 tumor regions, over 61 matched nontumor lung samples and a few dozen PBMC samples. In tumor regions, TCR transcript counts showed a strong correlation with a T cell transcriptional module score derived from matched bulk RNA-seq. The study quantitatively compared TCR alpha and beta repertoires across multiple tumor regions, matched nontumor lung and blood in non-small cell lung cancer. The study linked features of the TCR repertoire to counts of nonsynonymous mutations, which were determined by whole-exome sequencing of tumor tissue. General study outcomes and caveats: Confirming at a functional level the hypothesis that regional TCRs recognize regional mutations was considered to require additional single-cell paired TCR alpha and beta sequencing. Counts of ubiquitous and regional expanded TCRs were found to correlate with counts of ubiquitous and regional nonsynonymous mutations, respectively. Estimated TCR-seq coverage of tumor T cells was only roughly 7% for alpha chains and around 13% for beta chains. The tumor nonsynonymous mutation count correlated with the number of expanded intratumoral alpha and beta TCRs.

Trimming at the junction amounts to 8 bases on V and 0 bases on J, and the germline ends lie 10 bases apart. Spanning cysteine to phenylalanine, the CDR3 consists of 14 amino acids. CDR3 DNA is the only sequence kept; it has 42 bases, read in frame from the first base. Reading the germline V gene gives CDR1 SNHLY and CDR2 FYNNEI. According to the study, the label for this sample's time point signals: sample taken at primary tumor resection. Donors were some 67 patients with early-stage, untreated non-small cell lung cancer from the lung TRACERx cohort. For TCR sequencing, whole RNA was extracted from tumor and nontumor lung tissue, or from cryopreserved PBMC samples, and no cell sorting was done. Patients were selected for TCR sequencing only if sufficient RNA was available from at least two tumor regions. Tumor and adjacent nontumor lung specimens were reviewed by a lung pathologist before selection.

The sequence was collected from a female donor with early-stage non-small cell lung cancer. This chain joins TRBV2 to TRBJ1-4; there is no confident call for the D gene. The starting material was lung tumor tissue, obtained at surgery. The DNA is as follows: TGTGCCAGCGGGGTCCTACCAACTAATGAAAAACTGTTTTTT. Protein translation: CASGVLPTNEKLFF.